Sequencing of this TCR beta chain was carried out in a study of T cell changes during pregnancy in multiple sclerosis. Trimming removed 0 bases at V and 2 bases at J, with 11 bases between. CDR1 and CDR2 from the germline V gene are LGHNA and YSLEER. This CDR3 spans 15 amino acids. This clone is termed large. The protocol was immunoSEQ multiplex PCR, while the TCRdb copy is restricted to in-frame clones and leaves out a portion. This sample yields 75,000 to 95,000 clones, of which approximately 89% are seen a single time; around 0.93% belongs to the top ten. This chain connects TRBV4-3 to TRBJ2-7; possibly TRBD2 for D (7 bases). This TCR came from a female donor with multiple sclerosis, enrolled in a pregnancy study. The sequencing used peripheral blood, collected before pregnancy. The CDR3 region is CASSQESGGAYEQYF. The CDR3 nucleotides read TGCGCCAGCAGCCAAGAATCGGGGGGCGCCTACGAGCAGTACTTC.